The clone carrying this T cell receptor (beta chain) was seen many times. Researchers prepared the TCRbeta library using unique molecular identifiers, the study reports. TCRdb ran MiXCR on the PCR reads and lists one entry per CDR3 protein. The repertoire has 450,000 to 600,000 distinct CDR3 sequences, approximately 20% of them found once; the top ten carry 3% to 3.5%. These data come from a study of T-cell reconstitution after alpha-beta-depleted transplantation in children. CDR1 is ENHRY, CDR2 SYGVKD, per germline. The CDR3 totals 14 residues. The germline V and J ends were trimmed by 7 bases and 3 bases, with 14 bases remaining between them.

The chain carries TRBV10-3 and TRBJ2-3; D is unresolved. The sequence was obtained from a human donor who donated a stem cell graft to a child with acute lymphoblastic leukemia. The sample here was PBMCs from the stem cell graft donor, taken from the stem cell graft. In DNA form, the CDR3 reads TGTGCCATCACTGACCCGCTTGGTACAGATACGCAGTATTTT. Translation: CAITDPLGTDTQYF.